The source of this T cell receptor (beta chain) is a study of early T cells in non-severe SARS-CoV-2 infection. Whole-study context: Sequencing targeted bulk RNA from unsorted whole blood, leaving chains unpaired. General study results and limits: Anti-spike CD8 responses were favored by VDJdb matching, which missed private and CD4 specificities.

Germline CDR1 and CDR2: LGHNA and YNFKEQ. V lost 1 base to trimming and J lost 0 bases, with 16 bases between them. This CDR3 has 19 residues. This clonotype was detected many times. Its specificity is unknown. Each single cDNA molecule received a unique molecular identifier. TCRdb processed the 5' RACE reads anew with MiXCR; each CDR3 protein has one entry. Of about 21,000 distinct CDR3 sequences in the sample, over 5.5% are singletons; the top ten hold around 15%. V usage is TRBV4-2 and J usage is TRBJ2-6, with D unresolved. The specimen was whole blood, collected at baseline. The TCR sequence derives from an adult who was a healthcare worker with PCR-confirmed SARS-CoV-2 infection or an uninfected control (not recorded which). The CDR3 DNA reads TGTGCCAGCAGCCAAGTCGTACACAGCGATTACTCTGGGGCCAACGTCCTGACTTTC. Residues: CASSQVVHSDYSGANVLTF.